Reported below is one TCR beta chain. As yet, its antigen is unknown. The data originate from a study of human T cells and chemical hapten exposure. During construction of the library, unique molecular identifiers were attached to individual cDNA molecules for quantitative, reproducible TCR counting. A single record per CDR3 protein comes from TCRdb applying MiXCR to the reads. This sample carries 4,000 to 5,000 distinct CDR3 sequences, 45% to 50% of them seen once, and the ten largest clones take 3.5%. Germline V gives CDR1 ENHRY, CDR2 SYGVKD. This CDR3 is 14 amino acids long. The ends lost 10 bases at V and 5 bases at J; junction bases unmatched: 8. This sample's treatment: therapeutic diphenylcyclopropenone sensitization with weekly scalp DPC. Total RNA extraction was carried out from unfractionated whole blood. The study's findings and limits: TCRs exceeding 1 in 1000 frequency stayed unchanged with DPC sensitization. Expanded TCRs produced significantly more large CDR3 similarity clusters than controls did.

This sequence joins TRBV10-3 and TRBJ2-1; 10 nucleotides line up with TRBD2. Sequencing used whole blood, obtained before DPC sensitization or 2, 6, or about 24 weeks after (not recorded which). The source of this sequence is an adult with alopecia areata. Some clones in this sample may be carry-over from other donors' samples. This table probably holds off-target reads from a library built for another chain. The CDR3 DNA reads TGTGCCACAGGTAGCGGGGGGATGAACAATGAGCAGTTCTTC. Translation gives CATGSGGMNNEQFF.